These T cell receptor beta chains were read from a single sample in a study of cytomegalovirus exposure and HLA in healthy donors. Assay used: immunoSEQ multiplex PCR; TCRdb lists only in-frame clones, some missing. The sample's table shows around 50,000 clones. The specimen was PBMCs. The receptors shown here come from a woman aged 40-49 years in good health and CMV-seronegative. CDR3s include the opening cysteine and the closing phenylalanine or tryptophan. D genes are given only for firm matches.

CDR3 protein	CDR3 DNA	V gene	J gene	D gene
CSVNMASADTQYF	TGCAGCGTTAACATGGCCAGCGCAGATACGCAGTATTTT	TRBV29-1	TRBJ2-3	-
CASSGFFSGREDEQFF	TGCGCCAGCAGCGGATTCTTTAGCGGGAGGGAGGATGAGCAGTTCTTC	TRBV5-1	TRBJ2-1	TRBD2
CASGRGGSENQYF	TGTGCCAGCGGGCGGGGGGGATCGGAGAACCAGTACTTC	TRBV7-9	TRBJ2-5	TRBD2
CASSLDNSYEQYF	TGCGCCAGCAGCTTGGATAATTCCTACGAGCAGTACTTC	TRBV5-1	TRBJ2-7	-
CASSYSGKGLHEQYF	TGTGCCAGCAGTTACAGCGGGAAAGGGCTCCACGAGCAGTACTTC	TRBV6-5	TRBJ2-7	TRBD2
CASSPGSIRETQYF	TGTGCTAGCAGCCCCGGATCGATCAGGGAGACCCAGTACTTC	TRBV7-7	TRBJ2-5	-
CASRGRSTGAGGYTF	TGTGCCAGCAGGGGGCGGAGTACAGGGGCAGGGGGCTACACCTTC	TRBV9	TRBJ1-2	TRBD1
CASSLGTAFIYGYTF	TGTGCCAGCAGCCTCGGGACAGCCTTTATCTATGGCTACACCTTC	TRBV11-2	TRBJ1-2	TRBD1
CASSPGLAGGVNEQFF	TGTGCCAGCTCACCGGGACTAGCGGGAGGCGTCAATGAGCAGTTCTTC	TRBV18	TRBJ2-1	TRBD2
CASSPGFRREVEKLFF	TGTGCCAGCAGCCCTGGCTTTCGAAGGGAGGTCGAAAAACTGTTTTTT	TRBV14	TRBJ1-4	-
CASSPGGRGPTVEGYTF	TGTGCCAGCAGCCCCGGAGGCAGGGGGCCCACTGTTGAGGGCTACACCTTC	TRBV5-6	TRBJ1-2	TRBD1
CSWVADNEQFF	TGCAGTTGGGTAGCCGACAATGAGCAGTTCTTC	TRBV20-1	TRBJ2-1	-
CASSQDSRFQETQYF	TGCGCCAGCAGCCAAGATAGCCGTTTCCAAGAGACCCAGTACTTC	TRBV4-1	TRBJ2-5	-
CASSLIGVQETQYF	TGCGCCAGCAGCTTGATCGGGGTCCAAGAGACCCAGTACTTC	TRBV5-1	TRBJ2-5	-
CASSLAASGAYEQYF	TGTGCCAGCAGCTTAGCGGCTAGCGGGGCCTACGAGCAGTACTTC	TRBV7-9	TRBJ2-7	TRBD2
CASSPSSGPYEQYF	TGCGCCAGCAGCCCTAGTAGCGGGCCCTACGAGCAGTACTTC	TRBV5-1	TRBJ2-7	TRBD2
CASSLGQQETQYF	TGTGCCAGCTCGTTGGGACAGCAAGAGACCCAGTACTTC	TRBV6-5	TRBJ2-5	TRBD1
CASSARQGDGYTF	TGTGCCAGCAGTGCTCGACAGGGGGATGGCTACACCTTC	TRBV6-1	TRBJ1-2	TRBD1
CASSFGRGPGMNTEAFF	TGTGCCAGCAGCTTCGGGAGGGGGCCAGGGATGAACACTGAAGCTTTCTTT	TRBV5-4	TRBJ1-1	TRBD1
CASSAQGGYPYEQYF	TGCGCCAGCAGTGCCCAGGGCGGATACCCCTACGAGCAGTACTTC	TRBV10-1	TRBJ2-7	-
CASSVGLAGHEQYF	TGTGCCAGCAGCGTAGGACTAGCGGGACACGAGCAGTACTTC	TRBV9	TRBJ2-7	TRBD2
CASSPLSGTVQGEQYF	TGTGCCAGCAGCCCTCTTTCGGGGACAGTCCAGGGCGAGCAGTACTTC	TRBV4-2	TRBJ2-7	TRBD1
CASSRDKGEAFF	TGTGCCAGCTCACGGGACAAGGGTGAAGCTTTCTTT	TRBV18	TRBJ1-1	-
CASSRTSLETQYF	TGTGCCAGCAGCCGGACTAGCCTAGAGACCCAGTACTTC	TRBV11-2	TRBJ2-5	TRBD2
CASSFDTAYGYTF	TGTGCCAGCAGCTTCGACACGGCCTATGGCTACACCTTC	TRBV7-9	TRBJ1-2	-
CASSFTDRGYTF	TGTGCCAGCAGCTTTACGGACAGGGGCTACACCTTC	TRBV7-9	TRBJ1-2	TRBD1
CASSLAGQGRSGYTF	TGTGCCAGCAGCTTGGCGGGACAGGGAAGGAGTGGCTACACCTTC	TRBV5-6	TRBJ1-2	TRBD1
CSVSQGAQYEQYF	TGCAGCGTGTCCCAGGGGGCGCAATACGAGCAGTACTTC	TRBV29-1	TRBJ2-7	TRBD1
CASSPGAGSQETQYF	TGTGCCAGCTCACCGGGAGCGGGGTCACAAGAGACCCAGTACTTC	TRBV18	TRBJ2-5	TRBD2
CATSRDPPGGEQYF	TGTGCCACCAGCAGAGATCCCCCGGGGGGCGAGCAGTACTTC	TRBV15	TRBJ2-7	TRBD2
CSVVVQGYEQYF	TGCAGCGTTGTTGTACAGGGCTACGAGCAGTACTTC	TRBV29-1	TRBJ2-7	-
CASSQVIAGGTGELFF	TGCGCCAGCAGCCAAGTGATAGCGGGAGGCACCGGGGAGCTGTTTTTT	TRBV4-1	TRBJ2-2	TRBD2
CASSPTGREKLFF	TGTGCCAGCAGTCCTACAGGGCGGGAAAAACTGTTTTTT	TRBV2	TRBJ1-4	-
CASSLNLQNTEAFF	TGTGCCAGCAGCTTAAACTTGCAGAACACTGAAGCTTTCTTT	TRBV7-3	TRBJ1-1	-
CASSQGLRANIQYF	TGCGCCAGCAGCCAAGGACTAAGAGCAAACATTCAGTACTTC	TRBV4-1	TRBJ2-4	-
CASSQDNSPRGNSHLHF	TGTGCCAGCAGCCAAGATAACTCCCCCAGGGGTAATTCACACCTCCACTTT	TRBV4-2	TRBJ1-6	-
CASSIPSSPLHF	TGTGCCAGTAGTATCCCCTCGTCACCCCTCCACTTT	TRBV19	TRBJ1-6	-
CASSEEAGSINTIYF	TGTGCCAGCAGTGAAGAAGCGGGGAGTATAAACACCATATATTTT	TRBV6-1	TRBJ1-3	-
CASIRGVSYEQYF	TGTGCCAGCATCCGGGGGGTAAGCTACGAGCAGTACTTC	TRBV6-1	TRBJ2-7	TRBD2
CASQSTGGAANYGYTF	TGTGCCAGCCAAAGCACGGGGGGGGCAGCTAACTATGGCTACACCTTC	TRBV19	TRBJ1-2	-